This T cell receptor (beta chain) was identified during a study of blood T cell repertoires in COVID-19 (dated by TCRdb to about 2020). About the investigation overall: Samples from collaborators originated in the United States, Italy and Spain and spanned both the acute and convalescent phases of COVID-19. The prospective study material was composed of cDNA or gDNA derived from T cells, B-cell-depleted T cells, or PBMCs. Subjects who had been exposed to COVID-19, were actively infected with it, or had recovered from it provided the deeply sampled blood TCRbeta repertoires that made up the dataset. The repertoires were released in a freely available public database meant as a resource for research on the immune response to SARS-CoV-2. Samples came from the ongoing ImmuneRACE study (first 160 participants) plus 1,254 subjects from 6 global collaborators. A de-identified subject ID, COVID-19 status, age in years and sex were almost always included in the sample metadata. Where HLA class I and class II types were available, the types were taken from metadata supplied by the sample provider, not from assay-based typing. General findings and caveats noted by the study authors: How much clinical and demographic metadata was included differed by source and by participant, and the metadata was provided uncurated.

V gives up 4 bases and J gives up 7 bases, and the segment between their germline ends measures 20 bases. From a lookup of the germline V gene, CDR1 and CDR2 are LGHNA and YNFKEQ. The CDR3 goes from the cysteine to the phenylalanine over 15 residues. The read is trimmed to its CDR3 DNA, 45 bases read in frame from base 1. Remarks on this clone: Its cognate antigen has yet to be identified. Per-base quality was not reported, and no clone a single base away is much larger than it.

TCRbeta CDR3 regions were amplified from genomic DNA by means of the immunoSEQ Assay, a bias-controlled multiplex PCR. As for the original processing: The number of nucleated cells in each sample was estimated from the amplification of reference gene primers within the assay. Sequence reads were collapsed and filtered to measure the absolute abundance of every unique TCRbeta CDR3 rearrangement. Productive Simpson clonality was computed per sample as the square root of Simpson's diversity index over productive rearrangements. This immuneACCESS table, as held by TCRdb, lists in-frame sequences with V and J called but not all clones. Of the missing ones, under half trace to an unresolved V gene in checked studies; the others have no known cause. V and J calls and clone size come straight from that table; D and trimming were deduced from the DNA. The sample profile shows around 320,000 clones; about 91% of them were found once. Of the sample, 6.9% falls within the top ten clones.

A second Seattle source provided samples from volunteer blood donors who had recovered from COVID-19. Collaborating institutions collected whole blood in K2EDTA tubes following their own protocols. For TCRbeta analysis, collaborator samples were shipped as frozen whole blood, as isolated PBMCs, or as DNA extracted from either sample type. This receptor was taken from a woman aged 30 to 39 who had recovered from COVID-19. Sample: peripheral blood. This receptor chain uses TRBV4-2 and TRBJ2-7; tentative D gene TRBD1, with 5 bases matching. CDR3 region: CASSRSQGQKEEQYF. The DNA sequence follows: TGTGCCAGCAGCCGGTCGCAAGGACAAAAGGAGGAGCAGTACTTC.